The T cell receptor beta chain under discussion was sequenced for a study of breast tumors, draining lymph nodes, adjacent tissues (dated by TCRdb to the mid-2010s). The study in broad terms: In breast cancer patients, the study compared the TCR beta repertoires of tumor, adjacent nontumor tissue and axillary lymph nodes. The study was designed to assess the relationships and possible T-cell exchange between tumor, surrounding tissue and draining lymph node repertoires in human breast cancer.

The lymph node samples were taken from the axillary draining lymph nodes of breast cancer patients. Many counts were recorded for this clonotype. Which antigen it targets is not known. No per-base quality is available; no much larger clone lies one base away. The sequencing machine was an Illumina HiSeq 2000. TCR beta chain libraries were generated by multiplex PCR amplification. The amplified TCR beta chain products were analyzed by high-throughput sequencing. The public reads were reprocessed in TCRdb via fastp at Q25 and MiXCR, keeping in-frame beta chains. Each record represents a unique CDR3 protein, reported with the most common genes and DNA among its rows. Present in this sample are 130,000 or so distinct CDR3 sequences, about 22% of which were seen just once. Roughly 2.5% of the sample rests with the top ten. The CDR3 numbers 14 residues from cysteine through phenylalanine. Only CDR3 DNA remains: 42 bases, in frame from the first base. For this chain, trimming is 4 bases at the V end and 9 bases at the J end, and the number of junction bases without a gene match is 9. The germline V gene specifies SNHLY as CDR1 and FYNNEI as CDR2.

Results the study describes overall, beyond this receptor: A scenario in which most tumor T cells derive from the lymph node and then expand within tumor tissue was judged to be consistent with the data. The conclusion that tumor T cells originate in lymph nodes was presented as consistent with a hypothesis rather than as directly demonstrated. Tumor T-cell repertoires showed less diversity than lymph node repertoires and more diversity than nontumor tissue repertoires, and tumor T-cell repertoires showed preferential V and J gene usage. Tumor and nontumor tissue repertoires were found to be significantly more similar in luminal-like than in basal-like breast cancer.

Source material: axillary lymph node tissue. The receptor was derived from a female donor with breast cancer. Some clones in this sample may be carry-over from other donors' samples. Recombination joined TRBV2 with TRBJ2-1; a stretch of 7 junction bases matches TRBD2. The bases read TGTGCCAGCAGTGGGGAGGGCCGTGGCGTTGAGCAGTTCTTC. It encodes CASSGEGRGVEQFF.